The 29 T cell receptor beta chains presented below share a single source sample, sequenced in a study of tumor and adjacent non-tumor tissue in lung cancer. Three rounds of nested PCR, following a modified ARM-PCR protocol, produced the TCRbeta library. TCRdb passed the multiplex PCR reads through MiXCR, listing each CDR3 protein once. Of 84,000 or so distinct CDR3 sequences in the sample, roughly two thirds were seen once. RNA was extracted from bulk tissue without any cell sorting. The material sequenced was lung tumor tissue. Source of these receptors: a man between 65 and 85 years old with non-small cell lung cancer.

Note on this clonotype: A much larger clone lies one base from this, so it may be a read error. The chain has TRBV5-1 and TRBJ1-3, with a weak D call TRBD1 (5 bases). Germline V gene data show CDR1 as SGHRS and CDR2 as YFSETQ. The CDR3 is 15 residues long. Trimming took off 1 base at V and 2 bases at J, with 10 bases between the two ends. The CDR3 DNA follows: TGCGCCAGCAGCTTGACCGGGGCTGCTGGAAACACCATATATTTT. As protein: CASSLTGAAGNTIYF.

Remarks on this clonotype: Compared with germline, one end of the junction differs, possibly owing to a read error. This sequence joins TRBV5-5 and TRBJ1-2, with a tentative D call TRBD1 (5 bases). Per the germline V gene, CDR1 is SGHKS and CDR2 is YYEKEE (reference sequence). The CDR3 is made up of 14 amino acids. The CDR3 region is CASSMASGVYDYTF. The CDR3 DNA follows: TGTGCCAGCAGCATGGCGTCGGGGGTGTATGACTACACCTTC.

About this clonotype itself: A read error is possible here, since a much larger clone lies one base away. J is TRBJ2-7 and V is TRBV6-1; TRBD1 might be the D (7 bases). The CDR3 length is 12 residues. Per germline, CDR1 MNHNS and CDR2 SASEGT. The CDR3 is CVSRRDSYEQYF. The CDR3, as DNA: TGTGTCAGCAGGCGGGACAGCTACGAGCAGTACTTC.

This clonotype appeared many times. The conserved closing phenylalanine or tryptophan is absent in this CDR3, likely reflecting a read error. CDR3 in amino acids: CAWRGIHDGKNIQYS. The CDR3 DNA is TGTGCCTGGAGAGGTATACACGACGGCAAAAACATTCAGTACTCC. V usage is TRBV30 and J usage is TRBJ2-4; D is ambiguous. The CDR3 covers 15 residues. The V gene lost 3 bases and the J gene lost 3 bases, with 15 bases spanning the gap. Germline V lookup: CDR1 GTSNPN, CDR2 SVGIG (reference sequence).

The table lists this clonotype with many counts. This chain links TRBV6-6 with TRBJ1-5; the match to TRBD1 covers 10 bases. Unmatched junction bases numbered 12, after V lost 0 bases and J lost 10 bases. Germline CDR1 and CDR2: MNHNY and SVGAGI (reference sequence). The CDR3 spans 17 residues. CDR3 sequence: CASSYSSGTGDIRPQHF. The CDR3 DNA sequence: TGTGCCAGCAGTTACTCTTCCGGGACAGGGGACATCAGACCCCAGCATTTT.

This clonotype occurred many times. This chain links TRBV4-1 with TRBJ1-5; D call uncertain. Trimming cost V 5 bases and J 4 bases, with 12 bases left between them. There are 14 residues in the CDR3. Germline V gene sequence: CDR1 MGHRA, CDR2 YSYEKL. CDR3 in DNA: TGCGCCAGCAGCGAACCGGCCGTAAATCAGCCCCAGCATTTT. Encoded protein: CASSEPAVNQPQHF.

With respect to this clonotype: The junction departs from germline at one end; a sequencing error may be responsible. J is TRBJ2-2 and V is TRBV11-2; D possibly uses TRBD1 or TRBD2 (5 bases each). CDR3 length: 14 residues. Germline lookup yields CDR1 SGHAT and CDR2 FQNNGV. This CDR3 is CGSSPLGPRSELFF. CDR3 nucleotides: TGTGGCAGCAGCCCACTGGGACCACGCAGTGAGCTGTTTTTT.

The chain recombines TRBV6-6 with TRBJ2-7, with TRBD2 matching 7 bases. V shed 6 bases and J 4 bases; nucleotides not matched to a gene: 9. This CDR3 is 14 amino acids long. Germline V gives CDR1 MNHNY, CDR2 SVGAGI (reference sequence). The CDR3 DNA follows: TGTGCCAGCAGCCGGTGGGGCGGGGGTTACGAGCAGTACTTC. Translated, it gives CASSRWGGGYEQYF.

Of note for this clonotype: At one end, the junction sequence differs from germline, possibly due to a read error. The DNA of the CDR3 is TGCGCCAGCAGCCTGGATTGGACCTACGAGAAGTACTTC. It is translated as CASSLDWTYEKYF. This chain uses TRBV4-1 with TRBJ2-7; D remains unclear. CDR1 and CDR2 from the germline V gene are MGHRA and YSYEKL. The CDR3 length is 13 residues.

In the case of this clonotype: An end of the junction differs from the germline gene, which may be a read error. The chain links TRBV11-2 to TRBJ2-3; TRBD2 matches 8 bases. The CDR3 has 18 residues. CDR1 SGHAT and CDR2 FQNNGV come from the germline V gene. CDR3 sequence reads: CASRLSTAARGAEIREYF. The CDR3 nucleotides read TGCGCCAGCAGATTATCGACCGCGGCGCGGGGGGCTGAGATACGGGAGTATTTT.

Regarding this clonotype: A read error may be the cause here, since a much bigger clone is one base away. V usage is TRBV10-2 and J usage is TRBJ2-3; D is possibly TRBD2 (5 bases). V was clipped by 4 bases and J by 10 bases, with 21 bases between them. Germline V gene sequence: CDR1 WSHSY, CDR2 SAAADI. CDR3 size: 15 residues. The CDR3 DNA reads TGCGCCAGCAGTGCCAGCCGGAGGATCCTCAGTCCGCAGTATTTT. It codes for CASSASRRILSPQYF.

This clonotype occurred many times. CDR3 region: CSVLGVQETQYF. The DNA of the CDR3 is TGCAGCGTTCTCGGAGTACAAGAGACCCAGTACTTC. V is TRBV29-1 and J is TRBJ2-5, with no clear D. CDR3 length: 12 amino acids. Trimming took 5 bases from V and 2 from J, leaving 9 bases between them. The germline V gene encodes CDR1 SQVTM and CDR2 ANQGSEA.

This clonotype has only a few counts. Lacking the conserved final phenylalanine or tryptophan, this CDR3 likely reflects a read error. The gene calls are TRBV5-1 and TRBJ2-7, with TRBD1 matching over 9 bases. From germline, CDR1 is SGHRS and CDR2 YFSETQ. The CDR3 runs 14 residues. V was clipped by 4 bases and J by 4 bases; unmatched bases: 6. The CDR3 loop is CASSPGQGVYEQYS. CDR3 DNA sequence: TGCGCCAGCAGCCCGGGACAGGGTGTGTACGAGCAGTACTCC.

This clonotype has a handful of counts. This may be a read error: a much more frequent sequence differs by one nucleotide. This chain connects TRBV20-1 to TRBJ2-1; 9 bases match TRBD2. CDR1 is DFQATT and CDR2 is SNEGSKA in the germline V gene (reference sequence). The CDR3 spans 13 residues. CDR3 in DNA: TGCACTGCTACCGGGACTAGCAACAATGAGCAGTTCTTC. Its protein product is CTATGTSNNEQFF.

Of note for this clonotype: This may arise from a read error, as a much more abundant clone is one base away. The rearrangement joins TRBV5-4 to TRBJ1-4; TRBD1 agrees at 8 bases. The CDR3 loop spans 17 amino acids. Per germline, CDR1 SGHNT and CDR2 YYREEE (reference sequence). After removal of 1 base from V and 0 bases from J, the junction contained 5 bases not matched to a gene. CDR3: CASSLSWTGTTNEKLFF. DNA of the CDR3: TGTGCCAGCAGCTTGAGCTGGACAGGGACAACTAATGAAAAACTGTTTTTT.

The chain is built from TRBV5-4 and TRBJ1-2; D not certain. CDR3 length equals 15 residues. Looked up from germline, CDR1 is SGHNT and CDR2 is YYREEE (reference sequence). Between the trimmed V and J ends, which lost 4 bases and 7 bases, there was a span of 20 bases. Here the CDR3 DNA reads TGTGCCAGCAGCCCGAGTGGTTCCCGATCAGGTGGCTACACCTTC. This translates into CASSPSGSRSGGYTF.

The count of this clonotype is one. Germline is not matched at one junction end, which may reflect a read error. The chain couples TRBV6-5 to TRBJ2-2; the D gene is possibly TRBD2 (5 bases). CDR1 MNHEY and CDR2 SVGAGI come from the germline V gene. The CDR3 length is 14 residues. CDR3 nucleotides: TGTGCTAGCAGTGGGCAGGAGGCCGCCGGTGAGCTGTTTTTT. Translated, it gives CASSGQEAAGELFF.

This clonotype was seen at least ten times. The rearrangement joins TRBV24-1 to TRBJ2-7; 7 nucleotides match TRBD2. The ends lost 6 bases at V and 7 bases at J; junction bases unmatched: 11. Germline V gene data show CDR1 as KGHDR and CDR2 as SFDVKD. The CDR3 runs to 14 residues. This CDR3 reads CATSRGGRAWEQYF. The DNA for the CDR3 is TGTGCCACCAGTCGAGGCGGGAGAGCTTGGGAGCAGTACTTC.

Regarding this clonotype: This may be a read error: a much more frequent sequence differs by one nucleotide. The chain employs TRBV20-1 and TRBJ2-5; TRBD1 matches at 9 bases. The CDR3 covers 15 residues. J lost 5 bases, V lost 5 bases, and 12 bases had no gene match. CDR1 is DFQATT and CDR2 is SNEGSKA in the germline V gene (reference sequence). The CDR3 nucleotides read TGCAGTGCTCGCCCTTCAACAGGGGGCTGGGAGACCCAGTACTTC. Its protein product is CSARPSTGGWETQYF.

On this clonotype itself: A read error may be the cause here, since a much bigger clone is one base away. J is TRBJ2-3 and V is TRBV5-1, with 7 bases lining up with TRBD1. The length of the CDR3 is 15 residues. The germline V gene has CDR1 SGHRS and CDR2 YFSETQ. Trimming removed 0 bases from V and 10 bases from J; junction bases left unmatched: 11. CDR3 nucleotide sequence: TGCGCCAGCAGCTTGGAGGCGATATCGGACAGGTCGCAGTATTTT. It translates to CASSLEAISDRSQYF.

Points on this clonotype: It may be a read error: a sequence one base away is much more abundant. The chain joins TRBV5-6 to TRBJ2-1; a weak D match, TRBD2 (5 bases). The germline V gene has CDR1 SGHDT and CDR2 YYEEEE. CDR3 length: 13 amino acids. The CDR3 DNA sequence: TGTGCCAACAGCTTGGACTCACGGAATGAGCAGTTCTTC. Its protein is CANSLDSRNEQFF.

On this clonotype itself: A much more abundant neighbour one base away suggests this may be a read error. The rearrangement links TRBV28 to TRBJ2-1, with D perhaps matching TRBD1 or TRBD2 (5 bases each). The V gene lost 7 bases and the J gene lost 5 bases, with 9 bases spanning the gap. The CDR3 is 12 amino acids. In germline, CDR1 is MDHEN, CDR2 SYDVKM. CDR3 region: CASIGDHNEQFF. The CDR3 DNA reads as TGTGCCAGCATCGGGGACCACAATGAGCAGTTCTTC.

About this clonotype: The junction differs from germline at one of its ends, possibly a read error. This chain connects TRBV6-5 to TRBJ2-1; D remains ambiguous. The CDR3 runs 15 residues. CDR1 is MNHEY, CDR2 SVGAGI, per germline. In DNA form, the CDR3 reads TGTGCCAGCAGTTACGAGGAGCGATCCTACAATGTGCAGTTCTTC. Translating gives CASSYEERSYNVQFF.

As for this clonotype: The junction differs from germline at one of its ends, possibly a read error. J is TRBJ2-1 and V is TRBV11-3, with D perhaps being TRBD1 or TRBD2 (6 bases each). This CDR3 is 13 amino acids long. The germline V gene encodes CDR1 SGHNT and CDR2 YENEEA. CDR3 in DNA: TGTGCCAGCAGCTTAGACAGGGGCGGGGAGCAATTCTTC. Its protein is CASSLDRGGEQFF.

This chain links TRBV6-6 with TRBJ2-2; 7 bases match TRBD2. V dropped 8 bases and J dropped 7; count of bases not matched to a gene: 13. The CDR3 is 15 amino acids. Germline V gene lookup returns CDR1 MNHNY and CDR2 SVGAGI (reference sequence). The CDR3 reads CASLPGLGESGELFF. CDR3 bases: TGTGCCAGCCTACCAGGACTAGGGGAAAGCGGGGAGCTGTTTTTT.

This clonotype occurred once. Germline is not matched at one junction end, which may reflect a read error. The chain uses TRBV29-1 and TRBJ2-5; D perhaps matches TRBD2 (5 bases). CDR1 is SQVTM and CDR2 is ANQGSEA in the germline V gene. The CDR3 length is 14 residues. Written as DNA, the CDR3 is TGCAACGTTTACAGAGGGTACGGCCAAGAGACCCAGTACTTC. It codes for CNVYRGYGQETQYF.

This clonotype was detected ten times or more. The chain has TRBV30 and TRBJ1-6; D may be TRBD1 (5 bases). This CDR3 has 13 residues. Germline assignment: CDR1 GTSNPN and CDR2 SVGIG (reference sequence). V was pared by 5 bases and J by 3 bases, with 8 bases between. CDR3 coding DNA: TGTGCCTGGGGGGGGGGCTATAATTCACCCCTCCACTTT. Its translation is CAWGGGYNSPLHF.

The chain has TRBV29-1 and TRBJ2-5, with D unclear. The V gene lost 5 bases and the J gene lost 5 bases, with 15 bases spanning the gap. The CDR3 sequence is 13 residues long. Germline assignment: CDR1 SQVTM and CDR2 ANQGSEA. CDR3 sequence reads: CSVHGTGQETQYF. The CDR3 nucleotides read TGCAGCGTTCATGGCACTGGGCAGGAGACCCAGTACTTC.

As to this clonotype: This sequence may be a read error, since a much larger clone differs from it by one base. The rearrangement joins TRBV7-8 to TRBJ2-7, with 7 positions matching TRBD2. This CDR3 is built from 15 residues. With V trimmed by 5 bases and J by 11 bases, 18 bases remained unmatched. Germline V gives CDR1 SGHVS, CDR2 FQNEAQ. In DNA form, the CDR3 reads TGTGCCAGCAGCCCCGGGTCTAGCGGAACACGTGAGAAGTACTTC. Amino acid sequence: CASSPGSSGTREKYF.